This T cell receptor beta chain was identified in a study of T cell repertoires in cytomegalovirus infection (dated by TCRdb to between 2018 and 2021). With respect to the entire study: Donor HLA type was relevant to the analysis, as public TCR beta signatures indicated carriage of CMV infection together with the matching HLA type.

This clonotype has at least ten counts. Its antigen is unknown. No base qualities exist here, and no much larger clone lies one base off it. The CDR3 spans 14 residues, from the cysteine through the phenylalanine. The sequence is cut down to CDR3 DNA, 42 bases in frame from base 1. Deletion took 5 bases off V and 5 bases off J, with a span of 12 bases between the germline ends. Based on the germline V gene (reference sequence), the CDR1 and CDR2 sequences are SEHNR and FQNEAQ. These reads were obtained on an Illumina HiSeq 1500. The raw public data were reprocessed by TCRdb itself: fastp quality trimming at Q25, MiXCR clonotype calling, in-frame beta chains only. Entries are consolidated by CDR3 protein sequence, retaining the most common genes and DNA. In this sample the table shows nearly 550,000 distinct CDR3 sequences, more than 15% of which occur a single time. 24% of the sample goes to the ten largest clones.

General conclusions and limits of the study: In both this cohort and an independent cohort of 352 donors, the cumulative frequency of public TCR beta family members distinguished carriers of CMV infection plus the relevant HLA type. The ex vivo response was dominated by HLA-C-restricted CMV-specific TCR beta clonotypes, and the single most frequent clonotype in two of eight donors was supplied by these HLA-C-restricted clonotypes.

The V gene is TRBV7-9 and the J gene is TRBJ2-2, with no reliable assignment of the D segment. Material for sequencing was CD8+ T cells from PBMCs. The receptor was derived from a human donor in good health (CMV status not recorded). Some clones in this sample may be carry-over from other donors' samples. The nucleotide sequence reads as follows: TGTGCCAGCAGCCCACCGAGAGAGACCGGGGAGCTGTTTTTT. This gives the protein CASSPPRETGELFF.